The source of this T cell receptor (beta chain) is a study of cytomegalovirus exposure and HLA in healthy donors. This CDR3 region has 15 residues. Germline-derived CDR1 and CDR2 are SNHLY and FYNNEI. Losses at the gene ends were 2 bases for V and 6 bases for J; bases not matched to a gene: 5. The PCR employed 60 Vbeta primers together with 13 Jbeta primers. Profiled with immunoSEQ multiplex PCR; TCRdb holds only in-frame clones, not every one. The table lists some 110,000 clones, more than 75% of them singletons. The chain has TRBV2 and TRBJ1-4; 8 nucleotides agree with TRBD1. This sequence was found in a woman younger than 35 in good health and CMV-seropositive. Sequencing input: PBMCs. CDR3 residues: CASSERPGGDEKLFF. DNA of the CDR3: TGTGCCAGCAGTGAACGCCCAGGGGGCGATGAAAAACTGTTTTTT.